This is a list of T cell receptor beta chains from one sample in a study of shared clonotypes between healthy human individuals. Clones were sequenced by immunoSEQ multiplex PCR, and TCRdb holds only the in-frame ones, with some missing. Seen here are fewer than 800,000 clones, 92% observed once, and the top ten hold 20% to 25%. Source material: naive CD8+ T cells sorted from blood. These TCRs come from a man between 25 and 39 years old in good health. Both conserved end residues are part of each CDR3. D genes are given only for firm matches. Clone size appears in some rows only: once, few, many, or a class for an expanded clone.

J: TRBJ1-3; size: NA; D: NA; V: TRBV9; DNA: TGTGCCAGCAGCGTAGCTGGGTCCTCTGGAAACACCATATATTTT; CDR3: CASSVAGSSGNTIYF
J: TRBJ1-1; size: NA; D: TRBD1; V: TRBV28; DNA: TGTGCCAGCAGTTCGAACGACAGGGACCCTGAAGCTTTCTTT; CDR3: CASSSNDRDPEAFF
J: TRBJ2-3; size: NA; D: TRBD2; V: TRBV29-1; DNA: TGCAGCGTTAATCCCGGGACTAGTGTTGTGGTAGATACGCAGTATTTT; CDR3: CSVNPGTSVVVDTQYF
J: TRBJ2-3; size: NA; D: NA; V: TRBV4-1; DNA: TGCGCCAGCAGCCAAAAGTCAGGGAGCACAGATACGCAGTATTTT; CDR3: CASSQKSGSTDTQYF
J: TRBJ2-1; size: NA; D: TRBD2; V: TRBV6-1; DNA: TGTGCCAGCAGTGAAGGCCCGGGACTAGCGGGAGCCTATGAGCAGTTCTTC; CDR3: CASSEGPGLAGAYEQFF
J: TRBJ1-2; size: NA; D: NA; V: TRBV30; DNA: TGTGCCTGGAGCGAGGACGGGAGCTATGGCTACACCTTC; CDR3: CAWSEDGSYGYTF
J: TRBJ1-5; size: NA; D: NA; V: TRBV9; DNA: TGTGCCAGCAGCGATTCAGGGGAGGGTCAGCCCCAGCATTTT; CDR3: CASSDSGEGQPQHF
J: TRBJ2-7; size: NA; D: NA; V: TRBV4-1; DNA: TGCGCCAGCAGCCCAGATGGGGTTATGGAGCAGTACTTC; CDR3: CASSPDGVMEQYF
J: TRBJ2-7; size: NA; D: NA; V: TRBV5-4; DNA: TGTGCCAGCAGCTCGGGAGACTACTACGAGCAGTACTTC; CDR3: CASSSGDYYEQYF
J: TRBJ2-2; size: once; D: NA; V: TRBV4-1; DNA: TGCGCCAGCAGCCAAGGACGGGGATTGGACACCGGGGAGCTGTTTTTT; CDR3: CASSQGRGLDTGELFF
J: TRBJ2-1; size: NA; D: TRBD2; V: TRBV9; DNA: TGTGCCAGCAGCGAGGGCAGGGGACTAGCGGGAGGGGAGCAGTTCTTC; CDR3: CASSEGRGLAGGEQFF
J: TRBJ1-1; size: NA; D: NA; V: TRBV7-9; DNA: TGTGCCAGCAGCTTCGTTATCCTCTCCGGAGCTTTCTTT; CDR3: CASSFVILSGAFF
J: TRBJ2-7; size: NA; D: NA; V: TRBV11-3; DNA: TGTGCCAGCAGCTTAGGGCCGATTGGATACTCCTACGAGCAGTACTTC; CDR3: CASSLGPIGYSYEQYF
J: TRBJ2-7; size: NA; D: NA; V: TRBV19; DNA: TGTGCCAGTAGTGCAACAGGGAACGAGCAGTACTTC; CDR3: CASSATGNEQYF
J: TRBJ2-1; size: NA; D: NA; V: TRBV5-1; DNA: TGCGCCAGCAGCTTGGGAGGGTTTAATGAGCAGTTCTTC; CDR3: CASSLGGFNEQFF
J: TRBJ2-1; size: NA; D: TRBD2; V: TRBV4-3; DNA: TGCGCCAGCAGCCAAGACCGGGAGGGAAGGTACAATGAGCAGTTCTTC; CDR3: CASSQDREGRYNEQFF
J: TRBJ2-7; size: NA; D: NA; V: TRBV7-8; DNA: TGTGCCAGCAGCTTAAGTGCGGGCGGGGTTAGGGAACAGTACTTC; CDR3: CASSLSAGGVREQYF
J: TRBJ1-4; size: NA; D: NA; V: TRBV25-1; DNA: TGTGCCAGCAGTGGCTTTGGAGAGGAAAAACTGTTTTTT; CDR3: CASSGFGEEKLFF
J: TRBJ1-2; size: few; D: NA; V: TRBV28; DNA: TGTGCCACCAGGAGGGTTGACTATGGCTACACCTTC; CDR3: CATRRVDYGYTF
J: TRBJ2-7; size: NA; D: NA; V: TRBV13; DNA: TGTGCCAGCAGCTTAGGCAATGCTCTCGAGCAGTACTTC; CDR3: CASSLGNALEQYF
J: TRBJ1-2; size: NA; D: TRBD1; V: TRBV27; DNA: TGTGCCAGCAGTCCCGGGACAGGGTTTAACTATGGCTACACCTTC; CDR3: CASSPGTGFNYGYTF
J: TRBJ2-7; size: NA; D: NA; V: TRBV9; DNA: TGTGCCAGCAGCAACCCTGGAGGCTACGAGCAGTACTTC; CDR3: CASSNPGGYEQYF
J: TRBJ2-1; size: NA; D: NA; V: TRBV30; DNA: TGTGCCTGGAGCCTAACCCCCCGTGACCATGAGCAGTTCTTC; CDR3: CAWSLTPRDHEQFF
J: TRBJ1-1; size: NA; D: NA; V: TRBV27; DNA: TGTGCCAGCAGTTTAGGGCGGGTCACTGAAGCTTTCTTT; CDR3: CASSLGRVTEAFF
J: TRBJ2-2; size: once; D: NA; V: TRBV4-1; DNA: TGCGCCAGCAGCCGATTGGGGACCGGGGAGCTGTTTTTT; CDR3: CASSRLGTGELFF
J: TRBJ1-2; size: NA; D: NA; V: TRBV29-1; DNA: TGCAGCGTTGAAACCGAGGGTCTAGGAGGGCTCTATGGCTACACCTTC; CDR3: CSVETEGLGGLYGYTF